This TCR beta chain came from a study of spatial heterogeneity in lung cancer. Time point here: sample taken at primary tumor resection. The sequenced material consisted of unsorted whole RNA from tumor, nontumor lung or frozen PBMC. TCRdb reanalysed the 5' RACE reads using MiXCR and keeps one entry per CDR3 protein. The data contain about 38,000 distinct CDR3 sequences, 7.5% of them singletons. This clonotype was observed a few times. The source of this sequence is a male donor with early-stage non-small cell lung cancer. This specimen was PBMCs, taken at surgery.

This chain's CDR3 is CSVSGLVGETQYF. The CDR3 DNA reads TGCAGCGTCTCCGGACTAGTCGGGGAGACCCAGTACTTC. The rearrangement links TRBV29-1 to TRBJ2-5; 7 bases are shared with TRBD2. The trim removed 6 bases at V and 5 bases at J, leaving 9 bases unmatched. The CDR3 length is 13 residues. Germline CDR1 SQVTM, CDR2 ANQGSEA.